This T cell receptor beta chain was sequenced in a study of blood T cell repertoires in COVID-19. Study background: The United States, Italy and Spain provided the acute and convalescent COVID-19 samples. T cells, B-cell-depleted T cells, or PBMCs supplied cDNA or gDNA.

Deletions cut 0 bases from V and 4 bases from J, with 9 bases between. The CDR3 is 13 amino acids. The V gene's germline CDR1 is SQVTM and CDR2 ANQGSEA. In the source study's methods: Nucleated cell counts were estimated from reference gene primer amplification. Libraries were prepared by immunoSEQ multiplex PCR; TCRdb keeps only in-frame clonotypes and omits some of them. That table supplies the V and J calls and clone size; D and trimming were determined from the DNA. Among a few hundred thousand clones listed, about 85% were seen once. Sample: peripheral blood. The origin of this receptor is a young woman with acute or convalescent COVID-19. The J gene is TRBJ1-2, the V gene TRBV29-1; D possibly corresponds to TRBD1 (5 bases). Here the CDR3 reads CSVEENRLYGYTF. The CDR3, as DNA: TGCAGCGTTGAAGAAAACAGGCTCTATGGCTACACCTTC.